Described below is a single TCR beta chain sequence and its context. Its antigen is currently unknown. The data originate from a study of cytomegalovirus exposure and HLA in healthy donors. Study-level background: A subsequent analysis stated that the 100 to 150 validation repertoires were run on the same platform as the approximately 660 first-cohort repertoires.

General study points: The authors enumerated around 150 TCR beta chains as linked to cytomegalovirus. A few chains tied to CMV proved CMV antigen-specific in vitro.

Repertoires were generated with immunoSEQ multiplex PCR, while TCRdb's copy carries only in-frame clones and drops some. This sample has tens of thousands of clones; around 93% occur once, and the top ten carry approximately 5%. The germline V gene encodes CDR1 PRHDT and CDR2 FYEKMQ (reference sequence). Germline trimming cut 5 bases from V and 4 bases from J; bases unmatched to any gene: 2. The CDR3 sequence is 15 residues long. The specimen sequenced was PBMCs. V gene TRBV13 combines with J gene TRBJ2-2; 12 bases are a match to TRBD2. This clonotype originated in a man between 18 and 35 years old in good health and CMV-seropositive. The CDR3: CASSPSGRATGELFF. The CDR3 DNA reads as TGTGCCAGCAGCCCTAGCGGGAGGGCCACCGGGGAGCTGTTTTTT.